A selection of T cell receptor beta chains follows, all from one sample in a study of vaccination and CD4 T cells after COVID-19. TCRdb used MiXCR to reprocess the PCR reads, holding one entry per CDR3 protein. Of roughly 10,000 distinct CDR3 sequences listed, about 32% are singletons. No antigen has been assigned to these receptors. Sequencing was performed on CD4+ T cells from blood, cultured in vitro. The receptors originated from a human donor in good health. The CDR3 runs from the conserved cysteine through the conserved F or W. The order of the fields is V gene, J gene, clone size, CDR3 protein. Size tells how often a clone was seen (once, few, many) or the class of an expanded clone, and some rows leave it out.

TRBV27	TRBJ2-3	NA	CASKQLAGGYKDTQYF
TRBV7-8	TRBJ1-1	few	CASSLEITGTEEAFF
TRBV6-1	TRBJ2-1	NA	CASTPGTGLYNEQFF
TRBV20-1	TRBJ2-7	NA	CSARGLAGAYEQYF
TRBV5-4	TRBJ2-6	NA	CASSLGSPGANVLTF
TRBV6-2/TRBV6-3	TRBJ2-5	NA	CASSPRVGETQYF
TRBV6-1	TRBJ2-2	few	CASKRTGEDTGELFF
TRBV19	TRBJ2-6	once	CASSMGRGWGANVLTF
TRBV6-1	TRBJ2-1	few	CASTLDPTYNEQFF
TRBV7-2	TRBJ2-7	NA	CASSLGPASGTGQYF
TRBV19	TRBJ2-7	NA	CASSIFGETGYEQYF
TRBV28	TRBJ1-2	NA	CASSLSGFYGYTF
TRBV5-4	TRBJ2-7	few	CASSPANREQYF
TRBV7-9	TRBJ2-3	NA	CASSASSARGNTQYF
TRBV28	TRBJ1-2	medium-sized	CASSLNYGYTF
TRBV7-9	TRBJ1-5	NA	CASSLWAGRGDQPQHF
TRBV7-2	TRBJ1-2	few	CASSLDGTGINYGYTF
TRBV19	TRBJ1-2	few	CASTKYGGPTGYTF
TRBV4-1	TRBJ1-2	medium-sized	CASSQGTFGGYTF
TRBV7-2	TRBJ2-1	NA	CASSLEEGVDQIQFF
TRBV11-1	TRBJ1-5	few	CASSYPRDSNQPQHF
TRBV7-8	TRBJ2-7	few	CASSLAGRGLSYEQYF
TRBV7-2	TRBJ1-6	NA	CASSPAGDNSPLHF
TRBV7-2	TRBJ1-1	NA	CASSSTGVGTEAFF
TRBV27	TRBJ2-2	NA	CASSLRATGELFF
TRBV10-2	TRBJ1-3	few	CASRFDRDPSGNTIYF
TRBV18	TRBJ1-6	NA	CASSPPEDRGRSPLHF
TRBV20-1	TRBJ2-1	NA	CSADLSGRVYNEQFF
TRBV7-8	TRBJ2-1	few	CASSLVSVGRYNEQFF
TRBV2	TRBJ2-3	few	CASTYPTDTQYF
TRBV11-3	TRBJ2-2	NA	CASSLDGREGSRELFF
TRBV27	TRBJ2-6	few	CASRSSGANVLTF
TRBV7-8	TRBJ1-5	NA	CASSLAPLGNQPQHF
TRBV6-2/TRBV6-3	TRBJ2-1	NA	CASSEGARAQFF
TRBV7-2	TRBJ1-2	few	CASSLKGLGYTF
TRBV5-1	TRBJ2-5	NA	CASREEETQYF
TRBV27	TRBJ2-1	NA	CASSLKWAGGYNEQFF
TRBV24-1	TRBJ2-1	few	CATSDYTLYNEQFF
TRBV6-5	TRBJ2-2	few	CASSYGGGSTGELFF
TRBV7-9	TRBJ2-7	NA	CASSPQLLEQYF